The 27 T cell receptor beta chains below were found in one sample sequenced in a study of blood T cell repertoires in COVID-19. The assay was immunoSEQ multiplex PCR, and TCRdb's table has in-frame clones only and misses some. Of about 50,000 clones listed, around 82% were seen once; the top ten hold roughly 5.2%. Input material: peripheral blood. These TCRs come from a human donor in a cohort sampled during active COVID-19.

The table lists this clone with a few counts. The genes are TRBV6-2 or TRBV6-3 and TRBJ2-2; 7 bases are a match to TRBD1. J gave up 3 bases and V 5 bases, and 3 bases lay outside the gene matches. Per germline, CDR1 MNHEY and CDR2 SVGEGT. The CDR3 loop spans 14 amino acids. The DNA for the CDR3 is TGTGCCAGCAGTATAGGGACAGACACCGGGGAGCTGTTTTTT. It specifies CASSIGTDTGELFF.

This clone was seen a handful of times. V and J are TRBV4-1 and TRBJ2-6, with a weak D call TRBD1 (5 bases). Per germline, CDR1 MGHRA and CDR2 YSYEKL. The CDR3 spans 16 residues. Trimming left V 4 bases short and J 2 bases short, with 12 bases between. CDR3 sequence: CASSRTQGAGANVLTF. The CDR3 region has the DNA TGCGCCAGCAGCCGAACCCAGGGTGCTGGGGCCAACGTCCTGACTTTC.

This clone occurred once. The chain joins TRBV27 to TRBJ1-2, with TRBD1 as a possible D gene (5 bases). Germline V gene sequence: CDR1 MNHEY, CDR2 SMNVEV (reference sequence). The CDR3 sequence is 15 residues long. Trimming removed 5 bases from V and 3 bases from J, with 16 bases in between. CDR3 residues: CASSLTASGDYGYTF. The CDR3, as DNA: TGTGCCAGCAGTCTGACGGCTTCGGGGGACTATGGCTACACCTTC.

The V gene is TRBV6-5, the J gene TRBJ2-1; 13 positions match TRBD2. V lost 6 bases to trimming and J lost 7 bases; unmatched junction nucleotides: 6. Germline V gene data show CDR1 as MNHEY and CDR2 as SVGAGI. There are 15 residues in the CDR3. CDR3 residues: CASSPGLAGPNEQFF. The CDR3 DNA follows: TGTGCCAGCAGCCCGGGACTAGCGGGACCTAATGAGCAGTTCTTC.

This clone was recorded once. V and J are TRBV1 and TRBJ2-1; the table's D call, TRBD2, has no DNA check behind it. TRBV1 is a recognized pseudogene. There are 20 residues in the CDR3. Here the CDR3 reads CTSSQDQPSGISDSYNEQFF. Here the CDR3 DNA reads TGCACCAGCAGCCAAGATCAACCTAGCGGGATAAGTGACTCCTACAATGAGCAGTTCTTC.

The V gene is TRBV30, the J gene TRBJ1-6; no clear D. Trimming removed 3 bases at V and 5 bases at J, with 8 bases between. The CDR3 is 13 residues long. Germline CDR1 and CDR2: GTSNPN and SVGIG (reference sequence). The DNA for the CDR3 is TGTGCCTGGAGGTTACGGGATAATTCACCCCTCCACTTT. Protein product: CAWRLRDNSPLHF.

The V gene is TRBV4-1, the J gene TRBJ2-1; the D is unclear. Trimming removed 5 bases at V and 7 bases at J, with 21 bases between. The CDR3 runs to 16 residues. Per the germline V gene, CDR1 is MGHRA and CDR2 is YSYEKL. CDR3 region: CASSSRPLRDSNEQFF. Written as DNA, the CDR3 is TGCGCCAGCAGCTCGCGTCCTCTCCGAGATAGTAATGAGCAGTTCTTC.

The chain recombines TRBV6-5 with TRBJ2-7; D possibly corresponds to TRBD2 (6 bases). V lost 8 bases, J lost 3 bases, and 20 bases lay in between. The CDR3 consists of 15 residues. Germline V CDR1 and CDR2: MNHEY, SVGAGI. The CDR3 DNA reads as TGTGCCAGCTCCAATACCGGGGACTGGCTCTACGAGCAGTACTTC. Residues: CASSNTGDWLYEQYF.

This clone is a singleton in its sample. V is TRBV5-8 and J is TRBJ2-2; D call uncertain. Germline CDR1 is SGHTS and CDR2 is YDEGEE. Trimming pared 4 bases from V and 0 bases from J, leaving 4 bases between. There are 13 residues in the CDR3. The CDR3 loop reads CASSRSNTGELFF. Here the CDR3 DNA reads TGTGCCAGCAGCCGTTCGAACACCGGGGAGCTGTTTTTT. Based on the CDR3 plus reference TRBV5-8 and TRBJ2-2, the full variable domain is EAGVTQSPTHLIKTRGQQATLRCSPISGHTSVYWYQQALGLGLQFLLWYDEGEERNRGNFPPRFSGRQFPNYSSELNVNALELEDSALYLCASSRSNTGELFFGEGSRLTVL.

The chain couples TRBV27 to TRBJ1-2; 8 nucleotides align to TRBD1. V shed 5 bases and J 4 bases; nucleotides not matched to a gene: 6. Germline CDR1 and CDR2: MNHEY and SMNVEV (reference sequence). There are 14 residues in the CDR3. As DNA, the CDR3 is TGTGCCAGCAGTACAGGGGGAGGGCTCTATGGCTACACCTTC. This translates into CASSTGGGLYGYTF.

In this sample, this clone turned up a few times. The CDR3 is CASSENRVTEQYF. The CDR3 DNA is TGTGCCAGCAGTGAAAACAGGGTAACGGAGCAGTACTTC. The J gene is TRBJ2-7, the V gene TRBV2; a weak D match, TRBD1 (6 bases). The CDR3 totals 13 residues. Germline V gene sequence: CDR1 SNHLY, CDR2 FYNNEI. Trimming took off 2 bases at V and 7 bases at J, with 12 bases between the two ends. Looking up the rest from reference TRBV2 and TRBJ2-7 gives the full variable domain: EPEVTQTPSHQVTQMGQEVILRCVPISNHLYFYWYRQILGQKVEFLVSFYNNEISEKSEIFDDQFSVERPDGSNFTLKIRSTKLEDSAMYFCASSENRVTEQYFGPGTRLTVT.

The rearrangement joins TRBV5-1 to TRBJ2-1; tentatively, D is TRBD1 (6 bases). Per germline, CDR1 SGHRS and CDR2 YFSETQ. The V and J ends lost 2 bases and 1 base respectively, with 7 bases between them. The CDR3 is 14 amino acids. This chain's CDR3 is CASSLGQSYNEQFF. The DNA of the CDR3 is TGCGCCAGCAGCTTAGGACAGTCCTACAATGAGCAGTTCTTC. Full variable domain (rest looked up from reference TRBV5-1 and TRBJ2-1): KAGVTQTPRYLIKTRGQQVTLSCSPISGHRSVSWYQQTPGQGLQFLFEYFSETQRNKGNFPGRFSGRQFSNSRSEMNVSTLELGDSALYLCASSLGQSYNEQFFGPGTRLTVL.

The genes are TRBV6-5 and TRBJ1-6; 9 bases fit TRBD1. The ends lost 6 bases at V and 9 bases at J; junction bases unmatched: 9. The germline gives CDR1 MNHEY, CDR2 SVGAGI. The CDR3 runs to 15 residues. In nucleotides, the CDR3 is TGTGCCAGCAGACAAGACAGGGGGTCGAGTTCACCCCTCCACTTT. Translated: CASRQDRGSSSPLHF.

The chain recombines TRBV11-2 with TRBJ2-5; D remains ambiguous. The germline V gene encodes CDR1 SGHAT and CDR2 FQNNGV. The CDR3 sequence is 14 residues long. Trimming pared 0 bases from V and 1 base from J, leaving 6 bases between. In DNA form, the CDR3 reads TGTGCCAGCAGCTTAGACCCCATCCAAGAGACCCAGTACTTC. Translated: CASSLDPIQETQYF.

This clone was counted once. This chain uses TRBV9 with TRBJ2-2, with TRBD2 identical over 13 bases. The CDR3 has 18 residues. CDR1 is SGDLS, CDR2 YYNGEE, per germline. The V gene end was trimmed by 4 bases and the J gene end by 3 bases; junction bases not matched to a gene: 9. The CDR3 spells CASSFGLAGAGDTGELFF. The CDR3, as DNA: TGTGCCAGCAGCTTCGGACTAGCGGGGGCGGGGGACACCGGGGAGCTGTTTTTT.

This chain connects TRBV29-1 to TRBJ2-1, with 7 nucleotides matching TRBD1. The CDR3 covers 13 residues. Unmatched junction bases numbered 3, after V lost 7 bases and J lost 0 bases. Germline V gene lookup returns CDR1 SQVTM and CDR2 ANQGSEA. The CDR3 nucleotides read TGCAGCGGGGGACAGAGCTCCTACAATGAGCAGTTCTTC. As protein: CSGGQSSYNEQFF.

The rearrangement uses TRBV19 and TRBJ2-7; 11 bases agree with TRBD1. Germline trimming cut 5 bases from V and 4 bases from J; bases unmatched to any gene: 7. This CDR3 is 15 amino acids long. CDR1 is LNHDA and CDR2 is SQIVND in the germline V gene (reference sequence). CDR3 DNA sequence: TGTGCCAGTAGTTCCGGGACAGGGGGAAGGTACGAGCAGTACTTC. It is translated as CASSSGTGGRYEQYF.

CDR3 coding DNA: TGTGCCAGCAGCTTGGCCCTGACTCTAATCGACACCGGGGAGCTGTTTTTT. This codes for CASSLALTLIDTGELFF. This chain links TRBV5-6 with TRBJ2-2; D uncertain. Germline V gene sequence: CDR1 SGHDT, CDR2 YYEEEE. The CDR3 runs 17 residues. V dropped 0 bases and J dropped 3 bases, with 15 bases sitting between them.

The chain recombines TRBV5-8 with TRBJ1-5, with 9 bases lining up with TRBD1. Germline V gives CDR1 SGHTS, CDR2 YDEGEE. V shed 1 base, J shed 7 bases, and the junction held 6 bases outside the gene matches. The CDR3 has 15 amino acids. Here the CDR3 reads CASSLLGQGRQPQHF. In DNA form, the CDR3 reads TGTGCCAGCAGCTTGCTGGGACAGGGAAGGCAGCCCCAGCATTTT.

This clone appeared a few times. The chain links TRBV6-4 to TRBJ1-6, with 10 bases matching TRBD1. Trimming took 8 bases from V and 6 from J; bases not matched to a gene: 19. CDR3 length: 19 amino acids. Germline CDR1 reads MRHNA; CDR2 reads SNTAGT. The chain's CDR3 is CASARRGQGIPTGNSPLHF. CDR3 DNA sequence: TGTGCCAGCGCCCGGCGGGGACAGGGGATACCGACGGGTAATTCACCCCTCCACTTT.

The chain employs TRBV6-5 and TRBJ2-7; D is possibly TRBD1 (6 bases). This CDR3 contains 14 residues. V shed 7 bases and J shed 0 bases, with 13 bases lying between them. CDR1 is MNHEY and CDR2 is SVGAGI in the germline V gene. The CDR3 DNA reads TGTGCCAGCAAAGTGGGACACTTCTCCTACGAGCAGTACTTC. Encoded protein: CASKVGHFSYEQYF.

DNA for the CDR3: TGTGCCAGCAGTTCTCCCACTATTAGAGGGACTGAAGCTTTCTTT. Translated: CASSSPTIRGTEAFF. The rearrangement links TRBV6-6 to TRBJ1-1; D ambiguous. Germline V gene data show CDR1 as MNHNY and CDR2 as SVGAGI (reference sequence). This CDR3 has 15 residues. V lost 4 bases to trimming and J lost 5 bases, with 17 bases between them.

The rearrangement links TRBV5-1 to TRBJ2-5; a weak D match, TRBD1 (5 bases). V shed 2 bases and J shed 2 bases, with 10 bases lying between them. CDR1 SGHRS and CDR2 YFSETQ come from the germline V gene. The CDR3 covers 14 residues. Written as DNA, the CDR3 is TGCGCCAGCAGCTTTTCGACAGCACAAGAGACCCAGTACTTC. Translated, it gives CASSFSTAQETQYF.

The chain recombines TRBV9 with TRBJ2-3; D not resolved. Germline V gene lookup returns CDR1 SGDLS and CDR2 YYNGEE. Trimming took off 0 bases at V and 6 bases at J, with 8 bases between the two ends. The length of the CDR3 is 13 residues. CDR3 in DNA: TGTGCCAGCAGCGTAGGGCTTGGCGATACGCAGTATTTT. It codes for CASSVGLGDTQYF.

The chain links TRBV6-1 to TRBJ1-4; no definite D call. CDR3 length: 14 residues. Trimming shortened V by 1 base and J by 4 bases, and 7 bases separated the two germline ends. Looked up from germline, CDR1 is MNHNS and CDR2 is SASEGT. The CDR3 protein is CASSEGQVNEKLFF. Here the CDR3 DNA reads TGTGCCAGCAGTGAAGGGCAGGTTAATGAAAAACTGTTTTTT.

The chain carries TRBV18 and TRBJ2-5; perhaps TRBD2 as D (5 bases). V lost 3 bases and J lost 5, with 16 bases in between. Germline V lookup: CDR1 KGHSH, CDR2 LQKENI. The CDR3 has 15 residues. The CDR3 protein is CASSPVGAVGETQYF. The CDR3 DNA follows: TGTGCCAGCTCACCGGTGGGAGCGGTTGGGGAGACCCAGTACTTC.

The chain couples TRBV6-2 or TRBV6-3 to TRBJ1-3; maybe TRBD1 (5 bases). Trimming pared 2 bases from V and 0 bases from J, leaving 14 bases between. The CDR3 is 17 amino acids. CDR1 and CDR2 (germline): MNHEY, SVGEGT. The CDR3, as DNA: TGTGCCAGCAGTTACCGATGGGGGGACTTCTCTGGAAACACCATATATTTT. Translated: CASSYRWGDFSGNTIYF.